The 14 T cell receptor beta chains given below trace back to one sample, sequenced in a study of post-analysis software for immune sequencing data. Points from the study as a whole: Roughly 5 TRBV segments (TRBV5-6, TRBV5-1 and TRBV20-1 among them) occurred more frequently in patients than in controls.

cDNA libraries of TCR beta carried unique molecular identifiers. TCRdb used MiXCR to reprocess the PCR reads, holding one entry per CDR3 protein. The table records some 890,000 distinct CDR3 sequences, 53% of them present only once. These receptors' targets are unknown. The sample was blood. These receptors came from a girl aged 5 to 17 with multiple sclerosis.

The V gene is TRBV29-1, the J gene TRBJ2-1; tentative D call: TRBD1 (5 bases). The CDR3 is 14 amino acids. V was clipped by 6 bases and J by 5 bases, with 17 bases between them. Germline CDR1 SQVTM, CDR2 ANQGSEA. The CDR3 bases are TGCAGCGTGAAGAAGGGGTTCAGCAACAATGAGCAGTTCTTC. It encodes CSVKKGFSNNEQFF.

This chain uses TRBV29-1 with TRBJ2-3, with D possibly being TRBD2 (7 bases). CDR1 SQVTM and CDR2 ANQGSEA come from the germline V gene. V lost 6 bases, J lost 0 bases, and 10 bases lay in between. This CDR3 comprises 13 residues. The CDR3 DNA follows: TGCAGCGTCGCGGGGGCGAGCACAGATACGCAGTATTTT. Protein sequence: CSVAGASTDTQYF.

V and J are TRBV6-6 and TRBJ1-2, with 8 bases that match TRBD1. Germline values: CDR1 MNHNY, CDR2 SVGAGI (reference sequence). J was trimmed by 7 bases and V by 5 bases; bases with no gene match: 6. The CDR3 extends over 13 amino acids. Here the CDR3 DNA reads TGTGCCAGCAGTGACAGGGGTTGGGGTGGCTACACCTTC. It translates to CASSDRGWGGYTF.

This clonotype was seen a few times. V and J are TRBV15 and TRBJ2-3; 9 nucleotides line up with TRBD2. CDR1 LNHNV and CDR2 YYDKDF come from the germline V gene (reference sequence). V was clipped by 4 bases and J by 2 bases; unmatched bases: 7. This CDR3 has 16 residues. Here the CDR3 reads CATSTLAGATTDTQYF. The CDR3 DNA reads as TGTGCCACCAGCACCTTAGCGGGAGCTACCACAGATACGCAGTATTTT.

The gene calls are TRBV28 and TRBJ2-6; a weak D match, TRBD1 (5 bases). CDR1 is MDHEN and CDR2 is SYDVKM in the germline V gene. V lost 6 bases and J 0 bases, leaving 12 bases between the germline ends. The CDR3 extends over 16 amino acids. The CDR3 DNA sequence: TGTGCCAGCAGGGCACAGGTAAACTCTGGGGCCAACGTCCTGACTTTC. Its protein is CASRAQVNSGANVLTF.

The rearrangement joins TRBV28 to TRBJ2-3; 8 nucleotides agree with TRBD2. The J segment lost 7 bases and the V segment lost 10 bases, leaving 13 bases of the junction unmatched. The CDR3 is 14 residues long. Per the germline V gene, CDR1 is MDHEN and CDR2 is SYDVKM. CDR3 loop: CATEAGDPTHTQYF. CDR3 sequence (DNA): TGTGCCACAGAAGCGGGAGACCCCACCCATACGCAGTATTTT.

The chain has TRBV20-1 and TRBJ2-5; D could derive from TRBD1 or TRBD2 (5 bases each). The DNA end is more similar to TRBJ2-7, so the J call may be wrong. Per germline, CDR1 DFQATT and CDR2 SNEGSKA (reference sequence). This CDR3 is built from 14 residues. CDR3 in amino acids: CSANRGPPGNEQYF. The CDR3 DNA is TGCAGTGCTAATAGGGGACCGCCGGGGAACGAGCAGTACTTC.

The chain uses TRBV5-1 and TRBJ2-4, with 7 positions matching TRBD1. Gene TRBJ2-7 matches the end of the DNA better, so the J call may be wrong. The germline gives CDR1 SGHRS, CDR2 YFSETQ. The CDR3 runs 17 residues. The CDR3 reads CASSNGQVGAVHYEQYF. For the CDR3, the DNA is TGCGCCAGCAGCAACGGACAGGTCGGAGCTGTTCACTACGAGCAGTACTTC.

There are a few counts of this clonotype. The V call is TRBV6-5, the J call TRBJ2-1, with 9 bases matching TRBD2. Trimming cost V 6 bases and J 10 bases; bases outside gene matches: 10. Germline CDR1 is MNHEY and CDR2 is SVGAGI. CDR3 length: 14 residues. CDR3 region: CASSPGLAGGEQFF. The CDR3 nucleotides are TGTGCCAGCAGCCCGGGACTAGCAGGGGGAGAGCAGTTCTTC.

The chain carries TRBV6-2 or TRBV6-3 and TRBJ2-7; the match to TRBD1 covers 9 bases. The junction had 13 bases not matched to a gene; V was cut back by 7 bases and J by 3 bases. CDR3 length equals 16 residues. Germline CDR1 is MNHEY and CDR2 is SVGEGT. For the CDR3, the DNA is TGTGCCAGCACCACATATCGGGACAGGGCGAGCTACGAGCAGTACTTC. Translating it yields CASTTYRDRASYEQYF.

The chain uses TRBV29-1 and TRBJ2-1, with D possibly matching TRBD2 (6 bases). This CDR3 comprises 13 residues. Germline CDR1 is SQVTM and CDR2 is ANQGSEA. V dropped 7 bases and J dropped 7 bases, with 17 bases sitting between them. The CDR3 loop is CSAGLLAPNEQFF. The CDR3 DNA reads as TGCAGCGCTGGTTTACTAGCCCCTAATGAGCAGTTCTTC.

The V gene is TRBV9, the J gene TRBJ2-5, with D possibly called TRBD1 or TRBD2 (6 bases each). Trimming cost V 0 bases and J 1 base, with 7 bases left between them. CDR1 is SGDLS and CDR2 is YYNGEE in the germline V gene. The CDR3 sequence is 14 residues long. CDR3 bases: TGTGCCAGCAGCGTAGAGGGGGGCCAAGAGACCCAGTACTTC. It is translated as CASSVEGGQETQYF.

This clonotype was detected only a few times. The chain has TRBV20-1 and TRBJ2-7; 9 bases align to TRBD2. Per germline, CDR1 DFQATT and CDR2 SNEGSKA (reference sequence). V gave up 7 bases and J gave up 5 bases; unmatched junction bases: 9. The CDR3 has 13 amino acids. CDR3 sequence reads: CSVAGTSYDEQYF. CDR3 in DNA: TGCAGTGTCGCCGGGACTAGCTACGACGAGCAGTACTTC.

V usage is TRBV20-1 and J usage is TRBJ2-1; 12 bases match TRBD2. The germline CDR1 and CDR2 sequences are DFQATT and SNEGSKA (reference sequence). The CDR3 has 18 amino acids. The V and J ends lost 1 base and 1 base, in that order; junction bases with no gene match: 8. For the CDR3, the DNA is TGCAGTGCTAGAGGAATAGGCGGGACTAGCGGGTCCTACAATGAGCAGTTCTTC. It encodes CSARGIGGTSGSYNEQFF.